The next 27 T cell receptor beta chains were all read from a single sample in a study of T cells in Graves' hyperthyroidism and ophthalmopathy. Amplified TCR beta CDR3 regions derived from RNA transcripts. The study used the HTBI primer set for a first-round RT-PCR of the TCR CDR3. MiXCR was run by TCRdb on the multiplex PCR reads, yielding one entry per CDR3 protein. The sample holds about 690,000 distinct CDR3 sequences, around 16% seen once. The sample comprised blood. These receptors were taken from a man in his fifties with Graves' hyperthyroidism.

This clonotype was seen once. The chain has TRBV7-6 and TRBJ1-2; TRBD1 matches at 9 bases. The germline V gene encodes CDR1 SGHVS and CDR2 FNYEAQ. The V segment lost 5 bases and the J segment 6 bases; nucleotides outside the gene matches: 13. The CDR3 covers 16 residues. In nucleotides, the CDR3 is TGTGCCAGCAGCCCTGAAGGGTGGGACAGGGCGAATGGCTACACCTTC. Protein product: CASSPEGWDRANGYTF. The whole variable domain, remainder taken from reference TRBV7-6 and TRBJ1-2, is GAGVSQSPRYKVTKRGQDVALRCDPISGHVSLYWYRQALGQGPEFLTYFNYEAQQDKSGLPNDRFSAERPEGSISTLTIQRTEQRDSAMYRCASSPEGWDRANGYTFGSGTRLTVV.

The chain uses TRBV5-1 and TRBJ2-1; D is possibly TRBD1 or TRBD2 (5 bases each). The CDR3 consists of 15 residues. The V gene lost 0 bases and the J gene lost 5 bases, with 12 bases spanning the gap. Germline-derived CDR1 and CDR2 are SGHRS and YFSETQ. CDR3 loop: CASSLDPGPDNEQFF. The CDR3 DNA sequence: TGCGCCAGCAGCTTGGATCCGGGACCCGACAATGAGCAGTTCTTC.

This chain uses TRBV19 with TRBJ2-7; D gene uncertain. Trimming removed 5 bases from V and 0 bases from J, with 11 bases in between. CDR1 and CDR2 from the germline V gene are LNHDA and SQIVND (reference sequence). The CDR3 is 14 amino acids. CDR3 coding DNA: TGTGCCAGTAGTCCGGTGGGGTTCTCCTACGAGCAGTACTTC. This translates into CASSPVGFSYEQYF.

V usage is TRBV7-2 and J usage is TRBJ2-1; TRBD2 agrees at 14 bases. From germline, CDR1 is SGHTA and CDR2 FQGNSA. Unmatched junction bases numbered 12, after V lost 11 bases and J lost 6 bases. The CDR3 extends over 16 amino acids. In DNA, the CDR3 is TGTGCCTGGAGTGTCCTAGGACTAGCGGGAGGCAATGAGCAGTTCTTC. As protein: CAWSVLGLAGGNEQFF.

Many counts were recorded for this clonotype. In DNA form, the CDR3 reads TGTGCCAGCAGCACCAAGACCCCGCGATCCTACAATGAGCAGTTCTTC. Its translation: CASSTKTPRSYNEQFF. J is TRBJ2-1 and V is TRBV11-3; D is ambiguous. CDR1 is SGHNT and CDR2 is YENEEA in the germline V gene. Trimming removed 5 bases at V and 1 base at J, with 15 bases between. The CDR3 runs to 16 residues.

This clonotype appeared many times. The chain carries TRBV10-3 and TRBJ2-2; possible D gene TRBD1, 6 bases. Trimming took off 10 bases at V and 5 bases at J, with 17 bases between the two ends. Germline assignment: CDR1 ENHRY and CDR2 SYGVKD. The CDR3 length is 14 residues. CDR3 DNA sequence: TGTGCCACCCGTTTCAGGGGTGATACCGGGGAGCTGTTTTTT. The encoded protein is CATRFRGDTGELFF.

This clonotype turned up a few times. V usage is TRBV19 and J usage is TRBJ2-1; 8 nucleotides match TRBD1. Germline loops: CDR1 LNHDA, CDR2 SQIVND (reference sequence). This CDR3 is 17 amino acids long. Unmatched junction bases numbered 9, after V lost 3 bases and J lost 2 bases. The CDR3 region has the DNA TGTGCCAGTAGTATGTGGACAGGGAGTTATACCTACAATGAGCAGTTCTTC. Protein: CASSMWTGSYTYNEQFF.

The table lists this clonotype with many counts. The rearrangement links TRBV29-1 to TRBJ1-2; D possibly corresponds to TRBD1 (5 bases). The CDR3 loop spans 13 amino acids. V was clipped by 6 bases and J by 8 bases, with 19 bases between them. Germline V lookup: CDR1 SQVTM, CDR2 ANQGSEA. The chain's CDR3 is CSVRGPWGEGYTF. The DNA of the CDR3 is TGCAGCGTCCGGGGACCGTGGGGAGAAGGCTACACCTTC.

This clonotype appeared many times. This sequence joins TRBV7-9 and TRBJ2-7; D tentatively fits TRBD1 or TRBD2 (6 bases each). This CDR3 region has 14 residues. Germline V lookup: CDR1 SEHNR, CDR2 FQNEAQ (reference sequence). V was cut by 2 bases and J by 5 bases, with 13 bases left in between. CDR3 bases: TGTGCCAGCAGCTTAAGTCGAGGGGGGCACGAGCAGTACTTC. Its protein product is CASSLSRGGHEQYF.

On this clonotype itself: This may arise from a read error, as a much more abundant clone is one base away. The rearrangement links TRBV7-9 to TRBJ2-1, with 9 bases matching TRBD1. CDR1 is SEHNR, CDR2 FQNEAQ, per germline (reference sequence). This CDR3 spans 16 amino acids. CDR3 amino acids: CASSLIGTGLYNEQLF. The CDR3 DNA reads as TGTGCCAGCAGCTTAATCGGGACAGGGTTGTACAATGAGCAGCTCTTC.

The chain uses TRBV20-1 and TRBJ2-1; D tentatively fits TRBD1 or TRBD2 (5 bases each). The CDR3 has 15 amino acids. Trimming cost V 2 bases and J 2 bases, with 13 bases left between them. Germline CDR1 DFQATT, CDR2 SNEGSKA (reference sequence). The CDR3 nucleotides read TGCAGTGCTAGATGGGGGAGATCTACCTACAATGAGCAGTTCTTC. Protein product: CSARWGRSTYNEQFF.

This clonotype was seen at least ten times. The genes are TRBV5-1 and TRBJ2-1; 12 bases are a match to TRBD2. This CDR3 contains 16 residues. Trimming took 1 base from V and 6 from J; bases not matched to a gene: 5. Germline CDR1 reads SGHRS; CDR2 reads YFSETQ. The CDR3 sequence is CASSLLASGRGNEQFF. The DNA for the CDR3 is TGCGCCAGCAGCTTGCTCGCTAGCGGGAGGGGCAATGAGCAGTTCTTC.

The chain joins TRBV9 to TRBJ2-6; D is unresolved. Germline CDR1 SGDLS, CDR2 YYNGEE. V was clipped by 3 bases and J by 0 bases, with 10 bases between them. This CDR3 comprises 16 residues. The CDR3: CASSAQTLSGANVLTF. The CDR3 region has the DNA TGTGCCAGCAGCGCGCAGACACTCTCTGGGGCCAACGTCCTGACTTTC.

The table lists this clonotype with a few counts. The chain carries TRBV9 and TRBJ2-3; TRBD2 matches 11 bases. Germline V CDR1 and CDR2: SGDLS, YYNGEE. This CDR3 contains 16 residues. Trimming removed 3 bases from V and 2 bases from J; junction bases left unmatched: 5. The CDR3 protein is CASSARLAGYTDTQYF. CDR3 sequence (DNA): TGTGCCAGCAGCGCCAGACTAGCGGGATACACAGATACGCAGTATTTT. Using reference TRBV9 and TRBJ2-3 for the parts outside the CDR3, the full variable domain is DSGVTQTPKHLITATGQRVTLRCSPRSGDLSVYWYQQSLDQGLQFLIQYYNGEERAKGNILERFSAQQFPDLHSELNLSSLELGDSALYFCASSARLAGYTDTQYFGPGTRLTVL.

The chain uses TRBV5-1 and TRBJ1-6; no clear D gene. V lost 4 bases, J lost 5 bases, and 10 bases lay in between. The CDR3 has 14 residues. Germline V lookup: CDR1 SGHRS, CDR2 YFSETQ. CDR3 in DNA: TGCGCCAGCAGCAGGCAGATTGATAATTCACCCCTCCACTTT. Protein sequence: CASSRQIDNSPLHF. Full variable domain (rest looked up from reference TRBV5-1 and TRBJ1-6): KAGVTQTPRYLIKTRGQQVTLSCSPISGHRSVSWYQQTPGQGLQFLFEYFSETQRNKGNFPGRFSGRQFSNSRSEMNVSTLELGDSALYLCASSRQIDNSPLHFGNGTRLTVT.

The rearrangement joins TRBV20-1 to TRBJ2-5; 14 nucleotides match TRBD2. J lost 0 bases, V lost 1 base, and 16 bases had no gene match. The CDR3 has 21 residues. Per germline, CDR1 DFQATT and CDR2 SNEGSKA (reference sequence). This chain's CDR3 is CSARGRLAGGPSPKYQETQYF. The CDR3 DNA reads TGCAGTGCTAGAGGAAGACTAGCGGGAGGGCCTTCCCCCAAATACCAAGAGACCCAGTACTTC.

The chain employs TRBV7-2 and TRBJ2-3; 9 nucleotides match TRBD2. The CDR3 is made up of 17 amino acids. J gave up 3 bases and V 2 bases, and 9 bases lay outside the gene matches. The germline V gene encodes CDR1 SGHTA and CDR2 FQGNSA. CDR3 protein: CASSLIPSGILTDTQYF. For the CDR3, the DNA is TGTGCCAGCAGCTTAATACCTAGCGGGATCCTTACAGATACGCAGTATTTT. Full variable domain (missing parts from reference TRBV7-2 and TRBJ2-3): GAGVSQSPSNKVTEKGKDVELRCDPISGHTALYWYRQSLGQGLEFLIYFQGNSAPDKSGLPSDRFSAERTGGSVSTLTIQRTQQEDSAVYLCASSLIPSGILTDTQYFGPGTRLTVL.

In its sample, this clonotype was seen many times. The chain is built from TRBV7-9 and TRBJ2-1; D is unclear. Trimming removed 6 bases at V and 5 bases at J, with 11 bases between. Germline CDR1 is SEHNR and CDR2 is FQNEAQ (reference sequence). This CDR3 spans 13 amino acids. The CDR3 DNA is TGTGCCAGCAGAGCTCGGAGCAACAATGAGCAGTTCTTC. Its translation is CASRARSNNEQFF.

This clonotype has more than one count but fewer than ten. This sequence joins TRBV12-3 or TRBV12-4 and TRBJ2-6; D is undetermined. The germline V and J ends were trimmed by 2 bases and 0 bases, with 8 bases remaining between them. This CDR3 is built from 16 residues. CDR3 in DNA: TGTGCCAGCAGTTTATTGGTGTTCTCTGGGGCCAACGTCCTGACTTTC. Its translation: CASSLLVFSGANVLTF.

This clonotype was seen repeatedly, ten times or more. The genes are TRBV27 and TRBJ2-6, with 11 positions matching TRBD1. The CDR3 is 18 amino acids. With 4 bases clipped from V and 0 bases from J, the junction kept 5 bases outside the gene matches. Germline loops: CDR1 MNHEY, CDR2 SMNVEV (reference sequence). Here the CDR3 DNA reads TGTGCCAGCAGTTCCTGGACAGGGGGCCACTCTGGGGCCAACGTCCTGACTTTC. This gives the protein CASSSWTGGHSGANVLTF.

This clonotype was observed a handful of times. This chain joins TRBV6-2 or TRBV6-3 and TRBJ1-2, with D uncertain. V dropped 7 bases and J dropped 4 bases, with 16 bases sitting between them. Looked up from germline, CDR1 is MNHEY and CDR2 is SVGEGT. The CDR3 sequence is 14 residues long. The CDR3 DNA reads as TGTGCCAGCACCACCCCCCTTTTGGGCTATGGCTACACCTTC. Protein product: CASTTPLLGYGYTF.

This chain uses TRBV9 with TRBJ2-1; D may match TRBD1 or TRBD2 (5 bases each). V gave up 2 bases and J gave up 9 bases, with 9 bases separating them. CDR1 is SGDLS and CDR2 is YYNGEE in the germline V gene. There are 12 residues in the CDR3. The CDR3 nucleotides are TGTGCCAGCAGCGTCCTGGGGGTTGAGCAGTTCTTC. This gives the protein CASSVLGVEQFF.

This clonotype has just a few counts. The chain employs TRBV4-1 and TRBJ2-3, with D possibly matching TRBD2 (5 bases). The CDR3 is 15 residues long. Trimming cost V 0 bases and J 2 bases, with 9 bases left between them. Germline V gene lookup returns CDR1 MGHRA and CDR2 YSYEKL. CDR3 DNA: TGCGCCAGCAGCCAAGATAAGCGGTACACAGATACGCAGTATTTT. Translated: CASSQDKRYTDTQYF.

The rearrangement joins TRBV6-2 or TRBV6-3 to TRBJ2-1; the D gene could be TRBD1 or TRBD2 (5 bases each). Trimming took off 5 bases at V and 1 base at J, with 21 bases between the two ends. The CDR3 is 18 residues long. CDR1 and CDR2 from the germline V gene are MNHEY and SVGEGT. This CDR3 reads CASSALRGQGESYNEQFF. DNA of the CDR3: TGTGCCAGCAGTGCCCTACGGGGTCAGGGAGAATCCTACAATGAGCAGTTCTTC.

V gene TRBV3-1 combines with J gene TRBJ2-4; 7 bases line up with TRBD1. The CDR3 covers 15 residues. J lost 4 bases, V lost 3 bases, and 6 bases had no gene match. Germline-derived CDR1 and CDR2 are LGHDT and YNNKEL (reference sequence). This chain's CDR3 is CASSQADRKKNIQYF. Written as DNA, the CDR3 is TGTGCCAGCAGCCAGGCGGACAGGAAAAAAAACATTCAGTACTTC.

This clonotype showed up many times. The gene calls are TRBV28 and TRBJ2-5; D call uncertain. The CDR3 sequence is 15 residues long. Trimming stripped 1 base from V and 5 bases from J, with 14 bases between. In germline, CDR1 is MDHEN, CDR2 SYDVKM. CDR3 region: CASSLFRNARETQYF. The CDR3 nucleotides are TGTGCCAGCAGTTTATTCAGGAACGCCCGTGAGACCCAGTACTTC.

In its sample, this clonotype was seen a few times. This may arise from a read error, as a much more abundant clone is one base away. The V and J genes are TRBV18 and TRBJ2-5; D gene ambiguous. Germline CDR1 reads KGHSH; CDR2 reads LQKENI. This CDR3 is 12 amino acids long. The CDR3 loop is CASPPRKETQYF. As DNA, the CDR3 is TGTGCCAGCCCACCAAGGAAAGAGACCCAGTACTTC. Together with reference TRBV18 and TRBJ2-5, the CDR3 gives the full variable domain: NAGVMQNPRHLVRRRGQEARLRCSPMKGHSHVYWYRQLPEEGLKFMVYLQKENIIDESGMPKERFSAEFPKEGPSILRIQQVVRGDSAAYFCASPPRKETQYFGPGTRLLVL.